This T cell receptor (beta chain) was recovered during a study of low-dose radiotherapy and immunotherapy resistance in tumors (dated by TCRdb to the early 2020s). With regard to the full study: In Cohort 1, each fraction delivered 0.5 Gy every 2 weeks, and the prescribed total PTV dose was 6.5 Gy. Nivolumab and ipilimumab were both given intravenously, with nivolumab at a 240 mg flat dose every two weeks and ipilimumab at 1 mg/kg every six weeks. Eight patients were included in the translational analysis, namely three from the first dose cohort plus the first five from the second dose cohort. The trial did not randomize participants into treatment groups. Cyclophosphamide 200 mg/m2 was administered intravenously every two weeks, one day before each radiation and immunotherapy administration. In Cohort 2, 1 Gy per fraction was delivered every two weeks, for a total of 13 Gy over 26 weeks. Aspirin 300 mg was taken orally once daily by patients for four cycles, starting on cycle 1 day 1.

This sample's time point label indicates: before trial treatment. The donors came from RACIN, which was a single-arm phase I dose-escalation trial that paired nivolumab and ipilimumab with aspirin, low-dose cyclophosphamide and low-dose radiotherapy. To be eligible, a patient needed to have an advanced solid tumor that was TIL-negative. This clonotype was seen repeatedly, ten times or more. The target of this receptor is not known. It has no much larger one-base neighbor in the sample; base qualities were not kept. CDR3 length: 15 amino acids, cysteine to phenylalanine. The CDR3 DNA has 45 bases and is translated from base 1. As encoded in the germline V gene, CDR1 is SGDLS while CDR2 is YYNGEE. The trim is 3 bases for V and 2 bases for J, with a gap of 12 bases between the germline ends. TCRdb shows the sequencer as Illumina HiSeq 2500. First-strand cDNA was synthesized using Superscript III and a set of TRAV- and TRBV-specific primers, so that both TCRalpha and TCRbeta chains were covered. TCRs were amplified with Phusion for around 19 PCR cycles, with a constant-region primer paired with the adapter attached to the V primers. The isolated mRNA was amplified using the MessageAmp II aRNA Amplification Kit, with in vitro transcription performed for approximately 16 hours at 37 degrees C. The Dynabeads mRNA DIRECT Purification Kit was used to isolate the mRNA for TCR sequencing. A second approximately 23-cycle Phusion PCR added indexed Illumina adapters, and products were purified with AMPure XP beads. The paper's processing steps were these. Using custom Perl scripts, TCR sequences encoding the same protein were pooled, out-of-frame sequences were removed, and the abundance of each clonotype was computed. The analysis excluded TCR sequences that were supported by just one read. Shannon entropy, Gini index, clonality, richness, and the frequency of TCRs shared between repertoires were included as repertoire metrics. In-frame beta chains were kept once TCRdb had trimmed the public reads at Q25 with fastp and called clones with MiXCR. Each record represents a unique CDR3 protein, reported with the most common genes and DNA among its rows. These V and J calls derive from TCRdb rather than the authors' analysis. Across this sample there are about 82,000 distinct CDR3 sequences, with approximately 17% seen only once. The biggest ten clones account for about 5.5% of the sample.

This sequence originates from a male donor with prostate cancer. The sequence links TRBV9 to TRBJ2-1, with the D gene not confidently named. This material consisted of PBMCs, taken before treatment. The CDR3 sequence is CASSASYAAYNEQFF. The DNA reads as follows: TGTGCCAGCAGCGCCTCCTACGCCGCCTACAATGAGCAGTTCTTC.